The next 18 T cell receptor beta chains were all read from a single sample in a study of cytomegalovirus exposure and HLA in healthy donors. 13 Jbeta primers and 60 Vbeta primers were used for the PCR. Libraries were prepared by immunoSEQ multiplex PCR; TCRdb keeps only in-frame clonotypes and omits some of them. This sample carries about 140,000 clones, roughly three quarters of them seen once, and the ten largest clones take 1.6%. The source material was PBMCs. These receptors were collected from a woman in her twenties or thirties in good health and CMV-seronegative.

This clone showed up just a few times. The chain links TRBV5-4 to TRBJ2-3; D possibly corresponds to TRBD2 (6 bases). The CDR3 is made up of 14 amino acids. Germline V CDR1 and CDR2: SGHNT, YYREEE (reference sequence). Trimming took 4 bases from V and 1 from J, leaving 10 bases between them. For the CDR3, the DNA is TGTGCCAGCAGCAAGGGACTTGGCACAGATACGCAGTATTTT. Translating it yields CASSKGLGTDTQYF.

The chain recombines TRBV11-2 with TRBJ2-2, with TRBD2 matching over 8 bases. Trimming cost V 2 bases and J 3 bases; bases outside gene matches: 5. Germline CDR1 SGHAT, CDR2 FQNNGV. The CDR3 covers 16 residues. This CDR3 is CASSLNPGGHTGELFF. For the CDR3, the DNA is TGTGCCAGCAGCTTAAATCCGGGAGGGCACACCGGGGAGCTGTTTTTT.

The gene calls are TRBV5-1 and TRBJ2-3; D possibly corresponds to TRBD2 (6 bases). Per the germline V gene, CDR1 is SGHRS and CDR2 is YFSETQ. The ends were cut back, 4 bases at V and 2 bases at J, with 14 bases in the middle. The CDR3 has 15 residues. The CDR3 sequence is CASSLTGDYTDTQYF. The CDR3 DNA follows: TGCGCCAGCAGCCTAACGGGGGATTACACAGATACGCAGTATTTT. The complete variable domain, with remaining parts taken from reference TRBV5-1 and TRBJ2-3, reads KAGVTQTPRYLIKTRGQQVTLSCSPISGHRSVSWYQQTPGQGLQFLFEYFSETQRNKGNFPGRFSGRQFSNSRSEMNVSTLELGDSALYLCASSLTGDYTDTQYFGPGTRLTVL.

The chain uses TRBV7-9 and TRBJ1-4, with a tentative D call TRBD1 (6 bases). The CDR3 length is 15 residues. V was clipped by 5 bases and J by 5 bases, with 15 bases between them. Germline CDR1 SEHNR, CDR2 FQNEAQ (reference sequence). CDR3 protein: CASSPLTGLNEKLFF. The CDR3 DNA reads TGTGCCAGCAGCCCATTGACAGGCCTGAATGAAAAACTGTTTTTT.

This chain uses TRBV7-3 with TRBJ1-2; 7 bases match TRBD1. The germline CDR1 and CDR2 sequences are SGHTA and FQGTGA. This CDR3 region has 13 residues. V was pared by 2 bases and J by 12 bases, with 9 bases of the junction left unmatched. The CDR3 spells CASSLSGTAGHTF. The CDR3 DNA is TGTGCCAGCAGCTTATCCGGGACAGCGGGCCACACCTTC.

This clone came up a few times. The chain recombines TRBV4-1 with TRBJ1-2; the match to TRBD1 covers 8 bases. The CDR3 has 14 amino acids. Germline trimming cut 4 bases from V and 5 bases from J; bases unmatched to any gene: 6. Looked up from germline, CDR1 is MGHRA and CDR2 is YSYEKL. DNA for the CDR3: TGCGCCAGCAGCCCTTCCGGGACAGGTTATGGCTACACCTTC. It yields the protein CASSPSGTGYGYTF.

This rearrangement joins TRBV19 to TRBJ2-7; D is possibly TRBD1 (5 bases). Germline values: CDR1 LNHDA, CDR2 SQIVND (reference sequence). The CDR3 runs 15 residues. The V gene lost 3 bases and the J gene lost 2 bases, with 14 bases spanning the gap. This CDR3 is CASSIWGSQAYEQYF. In nucleotides, the CDR3 is TGTGCCAGTAGTATCTGGGGCAGTCAAGCCTACGAGCAGTACTTC.

The V and J genes are TRBV6-1 and TRBJ1-3; no clear D gene. CDR1 MNHNS and CDR2 SASEGT come from the germline V gene. With 8 bases removed from V and 3 bases from J, the gap between germline ends came to 17 bases. The CDR3 consists of 15 residues. Written as DNA, the CDR3 is TGTGCCAGCGCCCCCCAAGTTTGGAGTGGAAACACCATATATTTT. Translated, it gives CASAPQVWSGNTIYF.

The chain is built from TRBV29-1 and TRBJ2-7; a weak D match, TRBD1 (5 bases). CDR3 length equals 13 residues. CDR1 is SQVTM, CDR2 ANQGSEA, per germline. V lost 2 bases, J lost 1 base, and 9 bases lay in between. The CDR3 DNA reads as TGCAGCGTTGAACAGGGTAGTTCCTACGAGCAGTACTTC. It specifies CSVEQGSSYEQYF.

This clone was observed a handful of times. The chain is built from TRBV28 and TRBJ2-1; 9 positions agree with TRBD1. This CDR3 comprises 16 residues. CDR1 is MDHEN, CDR2 SYDVKM, per germline. V trimming: 2 bases; J trimming: 6 bases; junction bases outside the gene matches: 8. CDR3 bases: TGTGCCAGCAGTTTAGGCGGGACAGGGTGGGGCAATGAGCAGTTCTTC. Amino acids: CASSLGGTGWGNEQFF.

The chain has TRBV13 and TRBJ2-7, with D perhaps TRBD2 (5 bases). Germline CDR1 is PRHDT and CDR2 is FYEKMQ (reference sequence). The CDR3 totals 14 residues. V gave up 5 bases and J gave up 3 bases, with 14 bases separating them. CDR3 region: CASSPRGRDYEQYF. The DNA of the CDR3 is TGTGCCAGCAGCCCTCGGGGTCGGGACTACGAGCAGTACTTC.

A single count supports this clone. This rearrangement joins TRBV28 to TRBJ2-7; 10 bases fit TRBD2. Germline V gives CDR1 MDHEN, CDR2 SYDVKM. The CDR3 has 16 residues. The ends lost 8 bases at V and 3 bases at J; junction bases unmatched: 13. DNA of the CDR3: TGTGCCAGCTCCGCCCCCTCCCGACTAGCGGGCTACGAGCAGTACGTC. This gives the protein CASSAPSRLAGYEQYV.

The chain links TRBV29-1 to TRBJ2-7; 8 bases are shared with TRBD1. The CDR3 contains 13 residues. With V trimmed by 6 bases and J by 6 bases, 10 bases remained unmatched. CDR1 SQVTM and CDR2 ANQGSEA come from the germline V gene. The CDR3 DNA reads as TGCAGCGTGCAGACAGGGGCAGGGGGCGAGCAGTACTTC. The encoded protein is CSVQTGAGGEQYF.

The chain couples TRBV15 to TRBJ1-1; TRBD1 matches 7 bases. Germline loops: CDR1 LNHNV, CDR2 YYDKDF (reference sequence). V lost 5 bases and J lost 3; bases outside the gene matches: 9. The CDR3 is made up of 15 amino acids. The CDR3 coding sequence is TGTGCCACCAGCGAAACAGGGGAAACGTACACTGAAGCTTTCTTT. Protein sequence: CATSETGETYTEAFF.

The genes are TRBV20-1 and TRBJ2-7, with 8 bases aligning to TRBD2. The V gene's germline CDR1 is DFQATT and CDR2 SNEGSKA (reference sequence). The CDR3 consists of 11 residues. After removal of 7 bases from V and 5 bases from J, the junction contained 4 bases not matched to a gene. This CDR3 is CSGAGEHEQYF. The CDR3, as DNA: TGCAGTGGAGCGGGAGAGCACGAGCAGTACTTC.

This rearrangement joins TRBV14 to TRBJ2-1; 10 nucleotides align to TRBD1. V shed 4 bases and J 9 bases; nucleotides not matched to a gene: 9. Germline V gene data show CDR1 as SGHDN and CDR2 as FVKESK. The CDR3 spans 15 residues. CDR3 in amino acids: CASSLLGQGESEQFF. The CDR3 bases are TGTGCCAGCAGCCTCTTAGGACAGGGGGAGAGTGAGCAGTTCTTC. The full variable domain, with the rest looked up from reference TRBV14 and TRBJ2-1, is EAGVTQFPSHSVIEKGQTVTLRCDPISGHDNLYWYRRVMGKEIKFLLHFVKESKQDESGMPNNRFLAERTGGTYSTLKVQPAELEDSGVYFCASSLLGQGESEQFFGPGTRLTVL.

This clone was seen more than once but under ten times. The chain recombines TRBV7-9 with TRBJ2-2, with TRBD1 matching 7 bases. CDR1 and CDR2 from the germline V gene are SEHNR and FQNEAQ (reference sequence). The ends lost 1 base at V and 4 bases at J; junction bases unmatched: 3. This CDR3 is 15 amino acids long. This CDR3 is CASSLVGTVTGELFF. CDR3 DNA: TGTGCCAGCAGCTTAGTTGGGACAGTCACCGGGGAGCTGTTTTTT.

In the case of this clone: Within the sample, other DNA sequences also encode this same CDR3. The chain recombines TRBV28 with TRBJ1-2; TRBD1 is a possible D gene (6 bases). This CDR3 has 12 residues. Germline V gene data show CDR1 as MDHEN and CDR2 as SYDVKM. The V end lost 4 bases, the J end lost 8 bases, and 11 bases lay between the germline ends. The DNA of the CDR3 is TGTGCCAGCAGTTCACCGGGGGGCGGCTACACCTTC. It encodes CASSSPGGGYTF.